These 9 T cell receptor beta chains originate from one sample sequenced in a study of sequential checkpoint blockade in melanoma. The sample's treatment: randomized to nivolumab then ipilimumab (arm A) or the reverse (arm B). Repertoires were generated with immunoSEQ multiplex PCR, while TCRdb's copy carries only in-frame clones and drops some. The table includes approximately 11,000 clones, 60% to 85% detected once. The sample was CD8+ T cells sorted from blood (inferred from file names), taken from a patient given nivolumab and ipilimumab in sequence. The origin of the receptors is a human donor with melanoma.

V and J are TRBV6-6 and TRBJ2-6; tentative D call: TRBD1 (5 bases). CDR1 is MNHNY, CDR2 SVGAGI, per germline (reference sequence). This CDR3 contains 16 residues. The V gene lost 6 bases and the J gene lost 0 bases, with 12 bases spanning the gap. The CDR3 region has the DNA TGTGCCAGCAGCTACCAGACAGTCTCTGGGGCCAACGTCCTGACTTTC. Protein: CASSYQTVSGANVLTF.

The V call is TRBV5-6, the J call TRBJ1-5; possibly TRBD1 for D (5 bases). Germline V gene sequence: CDR1 SGHDT, CDR2 YYEEEE. The germline V and J ends were trimmed by 2 bases and 4 bases, with 13 bases remaining between them. CDR3 length: 15 amino acids. The CDR3 here is CASSFFSGNNQPQHF. The CDR3 DNA reads TGTGCCAGCAGCTTTTTTTCAGGGAATAATCAGCCCCAGCATTTT.

The sample holds a few counts of this clone. The chain joins TRBV7-8 to TRBJ1-1, with 8 bases that match TRBD1. The CDR3 is 13 residues long. The J segment lost 7 bases and the V segment lost 3 bases, leaving 4 bases of the junction unmatched. Germline V lookup: CDR1 SGHVS, CDR2 FQNEAQ. CDR3 nucleotide sequence: TGTGCCAGCAGCTTCCCAGGGGGCGTTGAAGCTTTCTTT. Protein product: CASSFPGGVEAFF.

The rearrangement uses TRBV4-3 and TRBJ2-6; 8 nucleotides match TRBD1. V was pared by 0 bases and J by 3 bases, with 7 bases of the junction left unmatched. CDR1 is LGHNA and CDR2 is YSLEER in the germline V gene. The CDR3 extends over 18 amino acids. The CDR3, as DNA: TGCGCCAGCAGCCAAGACGGACAGGGTCATTTTGGGGCCAACGTCCTGACTTTC. Its translation: CASSQDGQGHFGANVLTF.

V usage is TRBV29-1 and J usage is TRBJ1-1; unclear D gene. CDR3 length equals 13 residues. V gave up 7 bases and J gave up 11 bases, with 23 bases separating them. Germline V gene sequence: CDR1 SQVTM, CDR2 ANQGSEA. The chain's CDR3 is CSALPGLEDLAFF. CDR3 DNA sequence: TGCAGCGCCCTACCGGGATTAGAGGATTTGGCTTTCTTT.

The J gene is TRBJ1-4, the V gene TRBV19; D might be TRBD1 (6 bases). The germline V gene encodes CDR1 LNHDA and CDR2 SQIVND (reference sequence). Trimming stripped 3 bases from V and 7 bases from J, with 15 bases between. There are 15 residues in the CDR3. The CDR3 nucleotides read TGTGCCAGTAGTATGTATGGGGGCAGGCGTGAAAAACTGTTTTTT. Translating gives CASSMYGGRREKLFF.

Regarding this clone: At one end, the junction sequence differs from germline, possibly due to a read error. This chain joins TRBV5-8 and TRBJ2-7; maybe TRBD2 (6 bases). CDR3 length: 18 residues. The V gene's germline CDR1 is SGHTS and CDR2 YDEGEE. The CDR3 coding sequence is TGCGCCAGCAGCCAAGATTTTCTGCGGGGTCCCCGAAGGTCCGAGCAGTACTTC. It codes for CASSQDFLRGPRRSEQYF.

The chain joins TRBV7-9 to TRBJ2-7; no definite D call. V was trimmed by 2 bases and J by 4 bases, leaving 3 bases between them. Germline assignment: CDR1 SEHNR and CDR2 FQNEAQ (reference sequence). This CDR3 is built from 11 residues. The CDR3 DNA is TGTGCCAGCAGCTTACGTTACGAGCAGTACTTC. Translation: CASSLRYEQYF. The complete variable domain, with remaining parts taken from reference TRBV7-9 and TRBJ2-7, reads DTGVSQNPRHKITKRGQNVTFRCDPISEHNRLYWYRQTLGQGPEFLTYFQNEAQLEKSRLLSDRFSAERPKGSFSTLEIQRTEQGDSAMYLCASSLRYEQYFGPGTRLTVT.

A single count supports this clone. V is TRBV18 and J is TRBJ1-1, with D possibly matching TRBD1 (6 bases). The CDR3 is 14 amino acids. In germline, CDR1 is KGHSH, CDR2 LQKENI. V gave up 2 bases and J gave up 0 bases, with 7 bases separating them. The CDR3 DNA sequence: TGTGCCAGCTCACCAGCAGGGGTGAACACTGAAGCTTTCTTT. Its protein is CASSPAGVNTEAFF. Complete variable domain (other parts from reference TRBV18 and TRBJ1-1): NAGVMQNPRHLVRRRGQEARLRCSPMKGHSHVYWYRQLPEEGLKFMVYLQKENIIDESGMPKERFSAEFPKEGPSILRIQQVVRGDSAAYFCASSPAGVNTEAFFGQGTRLTVV.